Each of the 2 T cell receptor beta chains below was sequenced from the same sample in a study of T cell responses to AZD1222 COVID-19 vaccine. Method: immunoSEQ multiplex PCR; TCRdb's copy keeps in-frame clones and lacks some. There are about 150,000 clones in the sample; around 93% occur only once, and 7.5% to 9.5% lies in the top ten. Sequences were derived from peripheral blood, sampled on day 0 of AZD1222 vaccination. These receptors all come from an adult in good health.

V usage is TRBV14 and J usage is TRBJ1-2, with D unresolved. CDR1 is SGHDN, CDR2 FVKESK, per germline. V was cut by 4 bases and J by 4 bases, with 10 bases left in between. The CDR3 runs 13 residues. In nucleotides, the CDR3 is TGTGCCAGCAGCCTAACGTCCATCTATGGCTACACCTTC. Translated, it gives CASSLTSIYGYTF.

The V call is TRBV9, the J call TRBJ1-4, with D unresolved. The CDR3 loop spans 15 amino acids. Germline values: CDR1 SGDLS, CDR2 YYNGEE. The V end lost 0 bases, the J end lost 3 bases, and 9 bases lay between the germline ends. The CDR3 DNA reads as TGTGCCAGCAGCGTAGACTATATGCCTAATGAAAAACTGTTTTTT. As protein: CASSVDYMPNEKLFF. The full variable domain, completed using reference TRBV9 and TRBJ1-4, is DSGVTQTPKHLITATGQRVTLRCSPRSGDLSVYWYQQSLDQGLQFLIQYYNGEERAKGNILERFSAQQFPDLHSELNLSSLELGDSALYFCASSVDYMPNEKLFFGSGTQLSVL.